Below are 15 T cell receptor beta chains sequenced from a single sample in a study of T cell responses to AZD1222 COVID-19 vaccine. Method: immunoSEQ multiplex PCR; TCRdb's copy keeps in-frame clones and lacks some. This sample has about 110,000 clones, with approximately 89% found just once. The sample was peripheral blood, taken on day 0 of MenACWY control vaccination. The receptors here all came from an adult in good health.

The chain uses TRBV24-1 and TRBJ2-5, with a tentative D call TRBD2 (7 bases). CDR1 and CDR2 from the germline V gene are KGHDR and SFDVKD. CDR3 length: 15 residues. With 3 bases removed from V and 4 bases from J, the gap between germline ends came to 14 bases. CDR3: CATSDPKGGGETQYF. The CDR3 coding sequence is TGTGCCACCAGTGATCCCAAAGGGGGGGGAGAGACCCAGTACTTC.

The V gene is TRBV5-4, the J gene TRBJ1-1; 8 bases line up with TRBD1. The V gene's germline CDR1 is SGHNT and CDR2 YYREEE (reference sequence). The CDR3 totals 15 residues. Unmatched junction bases numbered 5, after V lost 3 bases and J lost 1 base. The DNA for the CDR3 is TGTGCCAGCAGCTCCAAGACAGGGGAGAACACTGAAGCTTTCTTT. Its protein is CASSSKTGENTEAFF.

This sequence joins TRBV10-3 and TRBJ1-2; D possibly corresponds to TRBD1 (5 bases). The V end lost 1 base, the J end lost 7 bases, and 16 bases lay between the germline ends. This CDR3 region has 15 residues. The germline V gene encodes CDR1 ENHRY and CDR2 SYGVKD. CDR3 protein: CAISELGRDQGGYTF. The CDR3 nucleotides read TGTGCCATCAGTGAGTTGGGAAGGGACCAAGGTGGCTACACCTTC.

The chain couples TRBV5-1 to TRBJ2-1; D is perhaps TRBD1 (6 bases). This CDR3 is 14 amino acids long. Germline V CDR1 and CDR2: SGHRS, YFSETQ. V was cut by 0 bases and J by 9 bases, with 13 bases left in between. CDR3 protein: CASSLAQGWGEQFF. The CDR3 DNA follows: TGCGCCAGCAGCTTGGCTCAGGGGTGGGGTGAGCAGTTCTTC.

The V gene is TRBV10-3, the J gene TRBJ2-7; 12 nucleotides line up with TRBD1. This CDR3 is 15 amino acids long. J was trimmed by 5 bases and V by 6 bases; bases with no gene match: 8. The V gene's germline CDR1 is ENHRY and CDR2 SYGVKD. DNA for the CDR3: TGTGCCATCAGCCCCGGGACAGGGGGCGCCGACGAGCAGTACTTC. Translating it yields CAISPGTGGADEQYF.

The rearrangement uses TRBV4-3 and TRBJ1-5; possible D gene TRBD1, 6 bases. The CDR3 has 15 residues. Germline CDR1 reads LGHNA; CDR2 reads YSLEER. Trimming removed 0 bases at V and 5 bases at J, with 11 bases between. Here the CDR3 reads CASSQDRGGDQPQHF. For the CDR3, the DNA is TGCGCCAGCAGCCAAGATCGAGGGGGGGATCAGCCCCAGCATTTT.

The CDR3 loop is CASSLRKGGEETQYF. In DNA, the CDR3 is TGCGCCAGCAGCTTGAGAAAGGGAGGGGAGGAGACCCAGTACTTC. This sequence joins TRBV5-1 and TRBJ2-5; TRBD2 matches 7 bases. The germline gives CDR1 SGHRS, CDR2 YFSETQ. V gave up 1 base and J gave up 5 bases; unmatched junction bases: 8. CDR3 length: 15 residues.

CDR3 residues: CASNPEGRSYNEQFF. DNA of the CDR3: TGCGCCAGCAACCCTGAAGGGCGCTCCTACAATGAGCAGTTCTTC. The V and J genes are TRBV5-1 and TRBJ2-1; D unclear. V lost 6 bases and J lost 0, with 13 bases in between. The CDR3 is 15 amino acids. Germline CDR1 reads SGHRS; CDR2 reads YFSETQ.

This clone was counted a single time. This chain connects TRBV13 to TRBJ2-1; maybe TRBD2 (6 bases). V lost 5 bases and J 6 bases, leaving 14 bases between the germline ends. Germline V CDR1 and CDR2: PRHDT, FYEKMQ (reference sequence). There are 14 residues in the CDR3. The CDR3 protein is CASSTRGAGNEQFF. In DNA form, the CDR3 reads TGTGCCAGCAGCACTAGGGGAGCGGGCAATGAGCAGTTCTTC.

The rearrangement links TRBV19 to TRBJ1-6; 10 bases are shared with TRBD1. V was pared by 3 bases and J by 4 bases, with 9 bases of the junction left unmatched. The CDR3 runs 18 residues. Germline V gene data show CDR1 as LNHDA and CDR2 as SQIVND (reference sequence). CDR3 loop: CASSITRQGAIYNSPLHF. CDR3 DNA: TGTGCCAGTAGTATCACAAGACAGGGGGCGATTTATAATTCACCCCTCCACTTT.

This rearrangement joins TRBV5-4 to TRBJ2-2; D is perhaps TRBD2 (7 bases). The CDR3 loop spans 14 amino acids. The germline gives CDR1 SGHNT, CDR2 YYREEE (reference sequence). V was pared by 2 bases and J by 7 bases, with 12 bases between. The DNA for the CDR3 is TGTGCCAGCAGCTTACAGGGAGGGGGCGGGGAGCTGTTTTTT. It specifies CASSLQGGGGELFF.

The genes are TRBV12-3 or TRBV12-4 and TRBJ2-2; the D is unclear. This CDR3 is 13 amino acids long. V lost 8 bases and J lost 1, with 8 bases in between. This CDR3 is CASAHQNTGELFF. The CDR3 region has the DNA TGTGCCAGCGCACACCAGAACACCGGGGAGCTGTTTTTT.

The chain joins TRBV7-2 to TRBJ1-2; no definite D call. The germline CDR1 and CDR2 sequences are SGHTA and FQGNSA. This CDR3 contains 14 residues. The ends were cut back, 1 base at V and 3 bases at J, with 9 bases in the middle. The DNA of the CDR3 is TGTGCCAGCAGCTTAGAGCGCAGTTACTATGGCTACACCTTC. Encoded protein: CASSLERSYYGYTF.

In the case of this clone: The sample contains more than one DNA sequence encoding this CDR3. V is TRBV2 and J is TRBJ1-1; D is perhaps TRBD1 (5 bases). Trimming cost V 6 bases and J 2 bases, with 10 bases left between them. The CDR3 is 13 residues long. Per germline, CDR1 SNHLY and CDR2 FYNNEI. The CDR3 nucleotides read TGTGCCAGCAGCTCCCAGGGCAACACTGAAGCTTTCTTT. Translation: CASSSQGNTEAFF.

The V and J genes are TRBV30 and TRBJ2-7; D is uncertain. Germline V lookup: CDR1 GTSNPN, CDR2 SVGIG (reference sequence). The length of the CDR3 is 16 residues. The V and J ends lost 2 bases and 2 bases respectively, with 19 bases between them. The CDR3 loop reads CAWSPLLGDEPYEQYF. The CDR3, as DNA: TGTGCCTGGAGTCCCCTTTTAGGAGACGAACCCTACGAGCAGTACTTC.